A single sample is the source of the 19 T cell receptor beta chains below, sequenced in a study of PD-1 blockade in classical Hodgkin lymphoma (dated by TCRdb to 2018 to 2020). Receptors were amplified or captured by the immunoSEQ multiplex PCR assay. Sourced from immuneACCESS, this table was stored by TCRdb with only in-frame sequences that have V and J called. A share of the clones is absent; for the studies checked, an unresolved V gene accounts for under half, and the remainder has no known explanation. For this sample there are over 25,000 clones; around three quarters appear just once. The ten biggest clones cover roughly 3.4% of the sample. This specimen's time point label, per the study, means: cycle 4 day 1 (C4D1), after six to seven weeks of nivolumab. Relapse after autologous stem cell transplantation had occurred in all trial patients, and cohorts A, B and C were distinguished by prior brentuximab vedotin exposure.

The source material was peripheral blood mononuclear cells (PBMCs), sampled before the fourth cycle of nivolumab. The receptors come from a human donor with classical Hodgkin lymphoma.

This chain's CDR3 is CASSPRQETSGANVLTF. In nucleotides, the CDR3 is TGTGCCAGCAGCCCCCGACAGGAGACCTCTGGGGCCAACGTCCTGACTTTC. The chain uses TRBV11-1 and TRBJ2-6; D perhaps matches TRBD1 (6 bases). The CDR3 runs to 17 residues. Trimming stripped 5 bases from V and 0 bases from J, with 14 bases between. The germline V gene encodes CDR1 SGHAT and CDR2 FQDESV (reference sequence).

This clone occurred a few times. V gene TRBV7-6 combines with J gene TRBJ2-7, with TRBD1 matching 9 bases. V was clipped by 1 base and J by 3 bases; unmatched bases: 1. This CDR3 is built from 14 residues. Per the germline V gene, CDR1 is SGHVS and CDR2 is FNYEAQ. CDR3 in amino acids: CASSLGDRDYEQYF. The DNA for the CDR3 is TGTGCCAGCAGCTTAGGGGACAGGGACTACGAGCAGTACTTC.

The V and J genes are TRBV6-1 and TRBJ1-1, with D perhaps TRBD1 (5 bases). Trimming shortened V by 7 bases and J by 0 bases, and 12 bases separated the two germline ends. The CDR3 extends over 14 amino acids. Germline V lookup: CDR1 MNHNS, CDR2 SASEGT. Here the CDR3 reads CASTEGPVNTEAFF. The CDR3 DNA follows: TGTGCCAGCACCGAGGGGCCGGTGAACACTGAAGCTTTCTTT.

This clone was observed a single time. The V call is TRBV4-2, the J call TRBJ1-1; the D gene is possibly TRBD1 (6 bases). Per the germline V gene, CDR1 is LGHNA and CDR2 is YNFKEQ. The CDR3 contains 17 residues. V was shortened by 0 bases and J by 3 bases, with 17 bases between the two germline ends. As DNA, the CDR3 is TGTGCCAGCAGCCAAGAGGGGATTGCGGGGGGCGACACTGAAGCTTTCTTT. It yields the protein CASSQEGIAGGDTEAFF.

The chain couples TRBV5-6 to TRBJ1-6; D gene ambiguous. Germline values: CDR1 SGHDT, CDR2 YYEEEE. Between the trimmed V and J ends, which lost 5 bases and 10 bases, there was a span of 13 bases. The CDR3 loop spans 13 amino acids. CDR3 sequence: CASSLTGNSPLHF. The CDR3 DNA is TGTGCCAGCAGTTTGACGGGGAACTCACCCCTCCACTTT.

This clone has more than one count but fewer than ten. The chain carries TRBV2 and TRBJ2-1; perhaps TRBD1 as D (7 bases). Germline V gives CDR1 SNHLY, CDR2 FYNNEI. Trimming removed 6 bases from V and 9 bases from J, with 15 bases in between. The CDR3 runs to 13 residues. The chain's CDR3 is CASSPRDRSEQFF. In DNA, the CDR3 is TGTGCCAGCAGCCCGCGGGACAGATCTGAGCAGTTCTTC.

The J gene is TRBJ2-6, the V gene TRBV12-5; possibly TRBD1 for D (5 bases). Trimming left V 1 base short and J 3 bases short, with 13 bases between. This CDR3 has 17 residues. Germline CDR1 and CDR2: LGHNT and FRNRAP. CDR3 DNA: TGTGCTAGTGGTTTGGCCATGCCAGGGATTGGGGCCAACGTCCTGACTTTC. This gives the protein CASGLAMPGIGANVLTF.

This chain uses TRBV19 with TRBJ1-2, with D possibly TRBD1 on 5 matching bases. CDR1 LNHDA and CDR2 SQIVND come from the germline V gene (reference sequence). This CDR3 comprises 15 residues. The ends were cut back, 0 bases at V and 6 bases at J, with 14 bases in the middle. This chain's CDR3 is CASSIDGRRANGYTF. The DNA of the CDR3 is TGTGCCAGTAGTATAGATGGGCGCAGGGCAAATGGCTACACCTTC.

This rearrangement joins TRBV19 to TRBJ2-2; D is unresolved. V was cut by 3 bases and J by 11 bases, with 16 bases left in between. Germline values: CDR1 LNHDA, CDR2 SQIVND (reference sequence). This CDR3 region has 14 residues. Written as DNA, the CDR3 is TGTGCCAGTAGTATCGGAGCGTGGCCAACCGAGCTGTTTTTT. It specifies CASSIGAWPTELFF.

The chain combines TRBV5-5 with TRBJ2-7; 12 bases match TRBD2. The CDR3 totals 16 residues. In germline, CDR1 is SGHKS, CDR2 YYEKEE (reference sequence). J gave up 4 bases and V 3 bases, and 8 bases lay outside the gene matches. The CDR3 reads CASSSSGGAPRYEQYF. The CDR3 DNA follows: TGTGCCAGCAGCTCTAGCGGGGGGGCCCCCCGTTACGAGCAGTACTTC.

J is TRBJ1-2 and V is TRBV28, with D perhaps TRBD1 (5 bases). Looked up from germline, CDR1 is MDHEN and CDR2 is SYDVKM. The V end lost 3 bases, the J end lost 8 bases, and 16 bases lay between the germline ends. The CDR3 is 14 residues long. CDR3 amino acids: CASSFLAEGAGYTF. In nucleotides, the CDR3 is TGTGCCAGCAGTTTTCTGGCCGAAGGGGCGGGCTACACCTTC.

In this sample, this clone is medium-sized. The chain links TRBV11-2 to TRBJ1-4; a weak D match, TRBD1 (6 bases). With 1 base removed from V and 12 bases from J, the gap between germline ends came to 9 bases. CDR3 length: 12 residues. The germline gives CDR1 SGHAT, CDR2 FQNNGV. CDR3 sequence reads: CASSLGQVELFF. CDR3 bases: TGTGCCAGCAGCTTAGGACAGGTGGAACTGTTTTTT. Filled out from reference TRBV11-2 and TRBJ1-4, the complete variable domain reads EAGVAQSPRYKIIEKRQSVAFWCNPISGHATLYWYQQILGQGPKLLIQFQNNGVVDDSQLPKDRFSAERLKGVDSTLKIQPAKLEDSAVYLCASSLGQVELFFGSGTQLSVL.

The chain carries TRBV7-9 and TRBJ2-5; 8 bases are shared with TRBD2. CDR3 length equals 16 residues. J gave up 5 bases and V 0 bases, and 8 bases lay outside the gene matches. CDR1 is SEHNR and CDR2 is FQNEAQ in the germline V gene (reference sequence). Here the CDR3 reads CASSLASVTGGETQYF. The CDR3 DNA sequence: TGTGCCAGCAGCTTAGCGTCCGTGACGGGGGGGGAGACCCAGTACTTC.

The V call is TRBV19, the J call TRBJ1-6, with D unresolved. The CDR3 has 16 residues. Germline assignment: CDR1 LNHDA and CDR2 SQIVND (reference sequence). V was trimmed by 3 bases and J by 10 bases, leaving 19 bases between them. CDR3 DNA sequence: TGTGCCAGTAGTATCTCATGGGGTAATATAAAATCACCCCTCCACTTT. This gives the protein CASSISWGNIKSPLHF.

This clone was observed a few times. The genes are TRBV5-6 and TRBJ1-3, with no clear D. This CDR3 is built from 14 residues. Deletions cut 0 bases from V and 7 bases from J, with 11 bases between. Germline assignment: CDR1 SGHDT and CDR2 YYEEEE. The CDR3 spells CASSLGSPPNTIYF. DNA for the CDR3: TGTGCCAGCAGCTTGGGTTCGCCCCCGAACACCATATATTTT.

The J gene is TRBJ1-1, the V gene TRBV5-6; a possible D gene is TRBD1 (5 bases). From germline, CDR1 is SGHDT and CDR2 YYEEEE. The CDR3 totals 14 residues. Trimming pared 4 bases from V and 5 bases from J, leaving 15 bases between. CDR3 sequence reads: CASSIGTRGTEAFF. The CDR3 nucleotides are TGTGCCAGCAGCATCGGGACCCGTGGGACTGAAGCTTTCTTT.

This clone turned up a few times. This chain uses TRBV10-3 with TRBJ1-4; D remains unclear. The ends were cut back, 3 bases at V and 8 bases at J, with 7 bases in the middle. The germline CDR1 and CDR2 sequences are ENHRY and SYGVKD. The CDR3 runs to 12 residues. CDR3 DNA: TGTGCCATCAGTGACGGAGGGGAAAAACTGTTTTTT. Its translation is CAISDGGEKLFF.

The chain combines TRBV28 with TRBJ2-7; D gene ambiguous. V dropped 5 bases and J dropped 12 bases, with 8 bases sitting between them. CDR3 length: 9 amino acids. CDR1 MDHEN and CDR2 SYDVKM come from the germline V gene. The CDR3 region has the DNA TGTGCCAGCAGTCCCCCCCCGTACTTC. It translates to CASSPPPYF. The whole variable domain, remainder taken from reference TRBV28 and TRBJ2-7, is DVKVTQSSRYLVKRTGEKVFLECVQDMDHENMFWYRQDPGLGLRLIYFSYDVKMKEKGDIPEGYSVSREKKERFSLILESASTNQTSMYLCASSPPPYFGPGTRLTVT.

This chain uses TRBV4-3 with TRBJ2-1; TRBD2 matches 16 bases. In germline, CDR1 is LGHNA, CDR2 YSLEER. The CDR3 runs 17 residues. The V and J ends lost 3 bases and 7 bases, in that order; junction bases with no gene match: 6. The CDR3 spells CASSHPGLAGGGNEQFF. As DNA, the CDR3 is TGCGCCAGCAGCCACCCGGGACTAGCGGGAGGGGGGAATGAGCAGTTCTTC.